In this sample, the clone carrying this TCR beta chain turned up many times. Its antigen is not identified. This sample is part of a study of T cells in Graves' hyperthyroidism and ophthalmopathy. Overall study findings and caveats: Blood also showed most of the thyroid clonotypes that were expanded above 0.001.

It was RNA transcripts that yielded the amplified TCR beta CDR3 regions. When the TCR CDR3 underwent first-round RT-PCR, the HTBI primer set was used. MiXCR, applied by TCRdb to the multiplex PCR reads, yields one record per CDR3 protein. The sample gives roughly 380,000 distinct CDR3 sequences, 19% of which show up once; around 3.4% is in the top ten. The source of this sequence is a woman younger than 35 with Graves' hyperthyroidism. Sequenced sample: blood.

CDR3 coding DNA: TGCGCCAGCAGCTCAACAGGGTCGGGTCAGCCCCAGCATTTT. It is translated as CASSSTGSGQPQHF. The chain links TRBV5-1 to TRBJ1-5; TRBD1 might be the D (6 bases). Trimming pared 3 bases from V and 6 bases from J, leaving 13 bases between. Per germline, CDR1 SGHRS and CDR2 YFSETQ. CDR3 length equals 14 residues.